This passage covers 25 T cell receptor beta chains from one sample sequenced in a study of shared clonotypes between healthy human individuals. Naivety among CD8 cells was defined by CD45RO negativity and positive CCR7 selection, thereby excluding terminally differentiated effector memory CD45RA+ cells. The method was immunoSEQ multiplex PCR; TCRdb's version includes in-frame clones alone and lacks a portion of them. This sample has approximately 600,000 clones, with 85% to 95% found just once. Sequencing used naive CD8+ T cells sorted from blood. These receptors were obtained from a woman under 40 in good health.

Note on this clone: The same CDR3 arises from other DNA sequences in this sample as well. The CDR3 DNA follows: TGCGCCAGCAGCCAAGTGGGAGGGAATCAGCCCCAGCATTTT. Its protein is CASSQVGGNQPQHF. V usage is TRBV4-1 and J usage is TRBJ1-5; D remains ambiguous. Germline V lookup: CDR1 MGHRA, CDR2 YSYEKL. This CDR3 comprises 14 residues. The V end lost 1 base, the J end lost 4 bases, and 8 bases lay between the germline ends.

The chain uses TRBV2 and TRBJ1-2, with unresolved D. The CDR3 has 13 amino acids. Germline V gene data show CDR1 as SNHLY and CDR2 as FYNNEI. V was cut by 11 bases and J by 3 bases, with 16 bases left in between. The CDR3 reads CASRRGEDYGYTF. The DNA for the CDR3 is TGTGCCTCCCGGAGAGGAGAGGACTATGGCTACACCTTC.

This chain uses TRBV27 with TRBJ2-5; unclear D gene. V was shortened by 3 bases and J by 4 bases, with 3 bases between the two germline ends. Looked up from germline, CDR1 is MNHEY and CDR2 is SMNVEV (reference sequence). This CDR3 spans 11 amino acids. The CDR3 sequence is CASSFTETQYF. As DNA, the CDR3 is TGTGCCAGCAGTTTTACAGAGACCCAGTACTTC.

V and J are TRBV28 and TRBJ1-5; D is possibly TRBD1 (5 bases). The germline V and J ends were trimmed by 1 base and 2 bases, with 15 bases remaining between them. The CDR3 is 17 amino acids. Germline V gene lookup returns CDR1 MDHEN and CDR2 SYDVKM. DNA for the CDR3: TGTGCCAGCAGTTTATTGAGGGGTCTTTCCGGCAATCAGCCCCAGCATTTT. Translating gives CASSLLRGLSGNQPQHF.

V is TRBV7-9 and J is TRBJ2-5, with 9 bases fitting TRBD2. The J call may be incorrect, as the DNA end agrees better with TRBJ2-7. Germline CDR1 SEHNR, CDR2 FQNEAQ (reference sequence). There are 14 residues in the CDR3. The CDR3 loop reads CASSSIAGVGEQYF. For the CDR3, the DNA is TGTGCCAGCAGCTCAATAGCGGGAGTGGGCGAGCAGTACTTC.

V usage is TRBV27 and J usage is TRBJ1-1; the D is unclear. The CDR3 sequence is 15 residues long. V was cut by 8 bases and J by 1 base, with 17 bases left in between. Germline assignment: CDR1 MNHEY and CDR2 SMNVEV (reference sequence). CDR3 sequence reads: CASLPSFYGNTEAFF. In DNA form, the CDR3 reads TGTGCCAGCCTACCGTCCTTTTACGGGAACACTGAAGCTTTCTTT.

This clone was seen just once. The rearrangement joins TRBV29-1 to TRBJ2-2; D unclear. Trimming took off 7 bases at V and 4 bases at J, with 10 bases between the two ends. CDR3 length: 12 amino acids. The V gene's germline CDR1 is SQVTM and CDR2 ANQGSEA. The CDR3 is CSARAPTGELFF. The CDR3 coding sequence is TGCAGCGCTAGGGCGCCCACCGGGGAGCTGTTTTTT.

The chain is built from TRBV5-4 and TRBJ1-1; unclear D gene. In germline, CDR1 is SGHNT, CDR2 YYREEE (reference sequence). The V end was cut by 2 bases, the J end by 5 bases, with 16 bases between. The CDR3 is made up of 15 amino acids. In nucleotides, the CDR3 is TGTGCCAGCAGCTTACGTTCCTTTCCGGGGACTGAAGCTTTCTTT. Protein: CASSLRSFPGTEAFF.

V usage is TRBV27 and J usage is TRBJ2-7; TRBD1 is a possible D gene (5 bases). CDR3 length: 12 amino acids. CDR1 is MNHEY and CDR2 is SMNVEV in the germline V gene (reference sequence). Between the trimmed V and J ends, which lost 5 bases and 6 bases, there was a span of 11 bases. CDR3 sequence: CASSPGSREQYF. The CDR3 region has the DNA TGTGCCAGCAGTCCAGGGTCCCGCGAGCAGTACTTC.

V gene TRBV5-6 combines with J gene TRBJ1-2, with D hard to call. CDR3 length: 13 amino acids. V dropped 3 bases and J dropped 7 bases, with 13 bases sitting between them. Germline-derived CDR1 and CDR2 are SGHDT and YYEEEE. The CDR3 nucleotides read TGTGCCAGCAGCTGGGCAGGTTCTGGTGGCTACACCTTC. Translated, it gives CASSWAGSGGYTF.

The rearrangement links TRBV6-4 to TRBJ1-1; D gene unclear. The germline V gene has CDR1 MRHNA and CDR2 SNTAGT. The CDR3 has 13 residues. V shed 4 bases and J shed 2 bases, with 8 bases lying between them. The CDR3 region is CASSVAANTEAFF. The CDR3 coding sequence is TGTGCCAGCAGTGTAGCAGCCAACACTGAAGCTTTCTTT.

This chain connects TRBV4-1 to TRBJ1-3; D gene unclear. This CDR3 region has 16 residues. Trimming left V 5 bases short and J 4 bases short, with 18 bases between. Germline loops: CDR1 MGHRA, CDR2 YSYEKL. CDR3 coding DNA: TGCGCCAGCAGCTTAGGGCCTAGGGTACCAGGAAACACCATATATTTT. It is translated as CASSLGPRVPGNTIYF.

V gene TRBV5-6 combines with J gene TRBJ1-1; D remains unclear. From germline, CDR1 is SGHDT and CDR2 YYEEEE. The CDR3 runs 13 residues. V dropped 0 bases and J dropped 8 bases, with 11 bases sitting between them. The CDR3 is CASSLARAGEAFF. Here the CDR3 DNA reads TGTGCCAGCAGCTTGGCTAGGGCGGGGGAAGCTTTCTTT.

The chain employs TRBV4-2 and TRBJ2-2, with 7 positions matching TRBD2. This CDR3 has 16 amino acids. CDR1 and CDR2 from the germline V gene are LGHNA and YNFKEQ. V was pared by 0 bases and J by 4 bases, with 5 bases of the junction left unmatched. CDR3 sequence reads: CASSQDRGSITGELFF. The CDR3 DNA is TGTGCCAGCAGCCAAGATCGCGGGAGTATCACCGGGGAGCTGTTTTTT.

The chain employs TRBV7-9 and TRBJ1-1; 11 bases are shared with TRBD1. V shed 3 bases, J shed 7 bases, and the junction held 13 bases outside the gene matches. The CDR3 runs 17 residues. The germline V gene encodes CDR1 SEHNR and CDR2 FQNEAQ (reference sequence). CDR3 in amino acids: CASSLTTGTGGRDEAFF. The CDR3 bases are TGTGCCAGCAGCTTGACGACCGGGACAGGGGGTAGGGATGAAGCTTTCTTT.

The CDR3 nucleotides read TGTGCCAGCAGCTTAATTAACACCGGGGAGCTGTTTTTT. Translating gives CASSLINTGELFF. V and J are TRBV7-9 and TRBJ2-2; no definite D call. Trimming shortened V by 2 bases and J by 2 bases, and 3 bases separated the two germline ends. The germline CDR1 and CDR2 sequences are SEHNR and FQNEAQ (reference sequence). The CDR3 extends over 13 amino acids.

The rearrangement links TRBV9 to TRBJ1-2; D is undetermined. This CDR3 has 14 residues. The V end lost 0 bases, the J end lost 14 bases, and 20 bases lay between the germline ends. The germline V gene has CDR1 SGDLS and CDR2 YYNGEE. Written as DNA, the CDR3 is TGTGCCAGCAGCGTAGTGGCAGGATCATCGGCTGAGACCTTC. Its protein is CASSVVAGSSAETF. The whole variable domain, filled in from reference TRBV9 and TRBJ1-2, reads DSGVTQTPKHLITATGQRVTLRCSPRSGDLSVYWYQQSLDQGLQFLIQYYNGEERAKGNILERFSAQQFPDLHSELNLSSLELGDSALYFCASSVVAGSSAETFGSGTRLTVV.

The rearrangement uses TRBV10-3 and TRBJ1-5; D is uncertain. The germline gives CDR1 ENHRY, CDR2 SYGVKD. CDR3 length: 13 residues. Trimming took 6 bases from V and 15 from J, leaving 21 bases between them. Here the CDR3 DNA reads TGTGCCATCAGCGGCCGTAAGGACGCCGCTTTGCATTTT. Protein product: CAISGRKDAALHF.

This chain's CDR3 is CASSGLTTATYEQYF. DNA for the CDR3: TGTGCCAGCAGCGGGCTAACCACGGCGACCTACGAGCAGTACTTC. The J gene is TRBJ2-7, the V gene TRBV2, with D hard to call. Germline CDR1 reads SNHLY; CDR2 reads FYNNEI. V was cut by 6 bases and J by 2 bases, with 17 bases left in between. The CDR3 is 15 amino acids.

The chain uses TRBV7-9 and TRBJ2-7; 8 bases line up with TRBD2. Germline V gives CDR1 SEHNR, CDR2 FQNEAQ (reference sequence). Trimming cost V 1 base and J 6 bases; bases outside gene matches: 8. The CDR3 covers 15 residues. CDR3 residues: CASSLEVAGLGEQYF. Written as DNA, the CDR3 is TGTGCCAGCAGCTTAGAAGTAGCGGGATTAGGCGAGCAGTACTTC.

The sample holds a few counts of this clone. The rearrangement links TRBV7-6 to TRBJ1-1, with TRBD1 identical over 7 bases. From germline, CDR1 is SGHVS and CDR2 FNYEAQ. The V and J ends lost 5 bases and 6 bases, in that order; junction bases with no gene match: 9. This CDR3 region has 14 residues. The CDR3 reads CASSVTTGAPEAFF. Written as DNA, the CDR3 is TGTGCCAGCAGCGTCACTACAGGGGCTCCTGAAGCTTTCTTT.

This chain's CDR3 is CASSTTSGRSPYEQYF. The CDR3 DNA reads TGTGCCAGCAGCACGACTAGCGGGAGGTCACCCTACGAGCAGTACTTC. The chain combines TRBV5-6 with TRBJ2-7, with TRBD2 identical over 13 bases. The CDR3 consists of 16 residues. J lost 2 bases, V lost 4 bases, and 6 bases had no gene match. Germline V CDR1 and CDR2: SGHDT, YYEEEE.

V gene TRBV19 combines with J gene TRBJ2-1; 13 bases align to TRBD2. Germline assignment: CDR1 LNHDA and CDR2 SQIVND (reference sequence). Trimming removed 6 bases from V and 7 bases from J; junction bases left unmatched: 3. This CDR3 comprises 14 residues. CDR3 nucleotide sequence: TGTGCCAGTAGACTAGCGGGAGGGCGGAATGAGCAGTTCTTC. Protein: CASRLAGGRNEQFF.

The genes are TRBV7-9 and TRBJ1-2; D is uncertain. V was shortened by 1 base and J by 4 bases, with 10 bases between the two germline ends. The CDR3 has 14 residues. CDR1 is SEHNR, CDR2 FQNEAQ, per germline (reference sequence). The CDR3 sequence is CASSLGTPVYGYTF. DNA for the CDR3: TGTGCCAGCAGCTTAGGGACGCCGGTCTATGGCTACACCTTC.

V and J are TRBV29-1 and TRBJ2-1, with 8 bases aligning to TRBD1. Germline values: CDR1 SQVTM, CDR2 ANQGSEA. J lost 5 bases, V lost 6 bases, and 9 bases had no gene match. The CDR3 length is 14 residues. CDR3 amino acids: CSVAMGQVNNEQFF. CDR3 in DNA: TGCAGCGTCGCAATGGGACAGGTCAACAATGAGCAGTTCTTC.